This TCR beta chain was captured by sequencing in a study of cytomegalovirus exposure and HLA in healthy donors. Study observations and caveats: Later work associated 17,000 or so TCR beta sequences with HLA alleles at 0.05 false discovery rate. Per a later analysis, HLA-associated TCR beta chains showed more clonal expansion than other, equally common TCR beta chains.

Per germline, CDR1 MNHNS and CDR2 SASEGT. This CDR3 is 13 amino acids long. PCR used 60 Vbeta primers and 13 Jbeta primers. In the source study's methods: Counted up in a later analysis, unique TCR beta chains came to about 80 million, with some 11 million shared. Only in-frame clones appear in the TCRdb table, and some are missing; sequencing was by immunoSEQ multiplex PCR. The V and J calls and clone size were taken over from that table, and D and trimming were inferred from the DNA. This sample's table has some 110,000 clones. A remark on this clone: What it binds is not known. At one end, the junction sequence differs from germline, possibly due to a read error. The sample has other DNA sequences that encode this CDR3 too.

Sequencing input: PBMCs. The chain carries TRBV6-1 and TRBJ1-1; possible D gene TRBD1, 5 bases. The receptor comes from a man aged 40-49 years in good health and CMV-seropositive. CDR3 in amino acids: CASTWGGNTEAFF. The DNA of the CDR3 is TGTGCCAGCACCTGGGGGGGTAACACTGAAGCCTTCTTT.